The present entry profiles one TCR beta chain with its context. This sample was included in a study of radiotherapy plus CTLA-4 blockade in lung cancer. Data came from immunoSEQ multiplex PCR; TCRdb stores just in-frame clones and leaves some out. The top ten hold 4.8% of the sample, which has some 50,000 clones, roughly 81% seen once. The V gene end was trimmed by 6 bases and the J gene end by 3 bases; junction bases not matched to a gene: 7. The CDR3 has 15 residues. Looked up from germline, CDR1 is MGHRA and CDR2 is YSYEKL. The source of this sequence is a human donor with non-small cell lung cancer whose response to radiotherapy plus ipilimumab could not be evaluated. This sample comprised peripheral blood, obtained from a patient treated with radiotherapy plus ipilimumab. The gene calls are TRBV4-1 and TRBJ1-5; 8 positions agree with TRBD1. CDR3 sequence reads: CASRPGGNNNQPQHF. CDR3 in DNA: TGCGCCAGCAGACCAGGGGGCAATAACAATCAGCCCCAGCATTTT.